The entry below describes one T cell receptor beta chain. Clones were sequenced by immunoSEQ multiplex PCR, and TCRdb holds only the in-frame ones, with some missing. The repertoire holds 9,000 to 15,000 clones, with around 70% as singletons. Germline assignment: CDR1 SEHNR and CDR2 FQNEAQ (reference sequence). The CDR3 length is 14 residues. V lost 4 bases to trimming and J lost 3 bases, with 13 bases between them. This record belongs to a study of T cells after somatic rescue of genetic block. The J gene is TRBJ2-7, the V gene TRBV7-9; D assignment may be TRBD1 or TRBD2 (5 bases each). The TCR originated in a boy aged 10-17 years. Material: peripheral blood mononuclear cells (PBMCs). CDR3 nucleotides: TGTGCCAGCAGCTGGGACGGAATTCTCTACGAGCAGTACTTC. Translated, it gives CASSWDGILYEQYF.